The 26 T cell receptor beta chains given below trace back to one sample, sequenced in a study of T cells in localized non-small cell lung cancer (dated by TCRdb to between 2020 and 2021). The library was produced with the immunoSEQ multiplex PCR assay. This is the immuneACCESS table as TCRdb keeps it, with only in-frame sequences that have V and J called. A part of the clones is gone; compared with another copy, unresolved V genes explain less than half, and the rest is unexplained. The sample table contains around 64,000 clones; only one count was recorded for approximately 90% of them. In total, the top ten clones hold about 20% of the sample. The sample in question was peripheral blood, obtained before any cancer treatment. These receptors all stem from a man aged 40 to 70 with stage I lung adenocarcinoma.

This clone was seen once. The chain is built from TRBV19 and TRBJ2-1, with a tentative D call TRBD2 (6 bases). With 3 bases removed from V and 9 bases from J, the gap between germline ends came to 6 bases. Germline assignment: CDR1 LNHDA and CDR2 SQIVND (reference sequence). This CDR3 contains 11 residues. The CDR3 sequence is CASSMGGEQFF. The CDR3 coding sequence is TGTGCCAGTAGTATGGGGGGTGAGCAGTTCTTC.

The rearrangement uses TRBV5-4 and TRBJ2-5; 13 nucleotides match TRBD2. CDR1 and CDR2 (germline): SGHNT, YYREEE (reference sequence). The CDR3 sequence is 16 residues long. Trimming took 4 bases from V and 5 from J; bases not matched to a gene: 8. The CDR3 protein is CASSPHGLAGVETQYF. CDR3 DNA sequence: TGTGCCAGCAGCCCGCATGGACTAGCGGGAGTGGAGACCCAGTACTTC.

The chain recombines TRBV30 with TRBJ1-1, with no clear D. The CDR3 consists of 14 residues. The V and J ends lost 7 bases and 3 bases respectively, with 18 bases between them. From germline, CDR1 is GTSNPN and CDR2 SVGIG (reference sequence). The CDR3 is CASSAAGSDTEAFF. The DNA of the CDR3 is TGTGCCTCGTCGGCGGCCGGTTCTGACACTGAAGCTTTCTTT.

The rearrangement uses TRBV7-9 and TRBJ2-7; no clear D gene. Looked up from germline, CDR1 is SEHNR and CDR2 is FQNEAQ (reference sequence). V lost 4 bases and J 3 bases, leaving 13 bases between the germline ends. This CDR3 has 14 amino acids. CDR3 region: CASSSSRWFYEQYF. As DNA, the CDR3 is TGTGCCAGCAGCTCCTCCCGGTGGTTCTACGAGCAGTACTTC.

The rearrangement uses TRBV29-1 and TRBJ1-1, with 9 positions matching TRBD1. V trimming: 0 bases; J trimming: 2 bases; junction bases outside the gene matches: 7. Germline V gene sequence: CDR1 SQVTM, CDR2 ANQGSEA. The CDR3 runs 16 residues. CDR3 coding DNA: TGCAGCGTTGAAGACGTGGGACAGGGAGTAAACACTGAAGCTTTCTTT. This gives the protein CSVEDVGQGVNTEAFF.

V gene TRBV6-5 combines with J gene TRBJ1-1, with a weak D call TRBD1 (6 bases). Trimming left V 4 bases short and J 3 bases short, with 15 bases between. The germline V gene has CDR1 MNHEY and CDR2 SVGAGI. The CDR3 totals 15 residues. The CDR3 reads CASSSHRVGDTEAFF. The CDR3, as DNA: TGTGCCAGCAGTTCCCACAGGGTGGGTGACACTGAAGCTTTCTTT.

The chain combines TRBV9 with TRBJ2-7, with TRBD1 matching 7 bases. Germline CDR1 is SGDLS and CDR2 is YYNGEE. V lost 3 bases to trimming and J lost 6 bases; unmatched junction nucleotides: 6. CDR3 length: 13 amino acids. The CDR3 reads CASSATGIGEQYF. In nucleotides, the CDR3 is TGTGCCAGCAGCGCGACAGGGATCGGCGAGCAGTACTTC. The complete variable domain, with remaining parts taken from reference TRBV9 and TRBJ2-7, reads DSGVTQTPKHLITATGQRVTLRCSPRSGDLSVYWYQQSLDQGLQFLIQYYNGEERAKGNILERFSAQQFPDLHSELNLSSLELGDSALYFCASSATGIGEQYFGPGTRLTVT.

The chain recombines TRBV5-4 with TRBJ2-7; 7 bases map to TRBD1. Germline CDR1 SGHNT, CDR2 YYREEE (reference sequence). The CDR3 extends over 16 amino acids. The trim removed 3 bases at V and 0 bases at J, leaving 9 bases unmatched. The CDR3 loop reads CASSSDGTASSYEQYF. The CDR3 DNA reads as TGTGCCAGCAGCTCGGACGGGACAGCCAGCTCCTACGAGCAGTACTTC.

The chain is built from TRBV7-9 and TRBJ1-4; D remains ambiguous. Trimming removed 1 base from V and 5 bases from J, with 14 bases in between. The CDR3 is 16 amino acids. Germline CDR1 reads SEHNR; CDR2 reads FQNEAQ (reference sequence). The DNA of the CDR3 is TGTGCCAGCAGCTTAGGAGTAGGCGGGCCGAATGAAAAACTGTTTTTT. Translated: CASSLGVGGPNEKLFF.

V is TRBV5-1 and J is TRBJ2-1; weak D call: TRBD1 (6 bases). V shed 2 bases and J shed 3 bases, with 21 bases lying between them. Germline V gene lookup returns CDR1 SGHRS and CDR2 YFSETQ. The CDR3 is 18 amino acids. The CDR3 region is CASSFPDSPGASYNEQFF. CDR3 nucleotide sequence: TGCGCCAGCAGCTTTCCAGATTCGCCAGGGGCCAGCTACAATGAGCAGTTCTTC. Complete variable domain (other parts from reference TRBV5-1 and TRBJ2-1): KAGVTQTPRYLIKTRGQQVTLSCSPISGHRSVSWYQQTPGQGLQFLFEYFSETQRNKGNFPGRFSGRQFSNSRSEMNVSTLELGDSALYLCASSFPDSPGASYNEQFFGPGTRLTVL.

The rearrangement links TRBV27 to TRBJ1-4; 8 nucleotides align to TRBD1. After removal of 6 bases from V and 4 bases from J, the junction contained 4 bases not matched to a gene. The CDR3 spans 14 residues. Germline assignment: CDR1 MNHEY and CDR2 SMNVEV (reference sequence). CDR3: CASRGTGRNEKLFF. The CDR3, as DNA: TGTGCCAGCAGGGGGACAGGCCGTAATGAAAAACTGTTTTTT.

The chain employs TRBV11-2 and TRBJ2-3; 11 nucleotides match TRBD2. There are 16 residues in the CDR3. Germline values: CDR1 SGHAT, CDR2 FQNNGV. After removal of 5 bases from V and 2 bases from J, the junction contained 6 bases not matched to a gene. The CDR3 nucleotides read TGTGCCAGCAGCGGAACTAGCGGGAGATTCACAGATACGCAGTATTTT. Protein sequence: CASSGTSGRFTDTQYF.

The CDR3 DNA reads as TGTGCCAGCAGCTTGCTGACTAGCGCCAATGAGCAGTTCTTC. Protein product: CASSLLTSANEQFF. V gene TRBV7-9 combines with J gene TRBJ2-1; 8 bases agree with TRBD2. V was clipped by 3 bases and J by 6 bases; unmatched bases: 4. CDR1 is SEHNR, CDR2 FQNEAQ, per germline (reference sequence). The CDR3 is 14 amino acids.

The chain recombines TRBV7-6 with TRBJ1-1; D is ambiguous. V lost 1 base and J 1 base, leaving 4 bases between the germline ends. Looked up from germline, CDR1 is SGHVS and CDR2 is FNYEAQ. The CDR3 has 13 residues. The CDR3 loop is CASSLEENTEAFF. CDR3 in DNA: TGTGCCAGCAGCTTAGAGGAGAACACTGAAGCTTTCTTT. Supplemented by reference TRBV7-6 and TRBJ1-1, the full variable domain reads GAGVSQSPRYKVTKRGQDVALRCDPISGHVSLYWYRQALGQGPEFLTYFNYEAQQDKSGLPNDRFSAERPEGSISTLTIQRTEQRDSAMYRCASSLEENTEAFFGQGTRLTVV.

The chain joins TRBV4-3 to TRBJ2-7; D gene unclear. With 0 bases removed from V and 1 base from J, the gap between germline ends came to 7 bases. Germline V CDR1 and CDR2: LGHNA, YSLEER. The CDR3 length is 14 residues. CDR3 residues: CASSQEVASYEQYF. CDR3 bases: TGCGCCAGCAGCCAAGAAGTAGCTTCCTACGAGCAGTACTTC.

J is TRBJ2-3 and V is TRBV29-1; 12 bases align to TRBD1. Trimming removed 6 bases from V and 6 bases from J; junction bases left unmatched: 7. This CDR3 is 14 amino acids long. From germline, CDR1 is SQVTM and CDR2 ANQGSEA. CDR3 in DNA: TGCAGCGTCGGCGGGACAGGGGGCTCGGATACGCAGTATTTT. Its protein is CSVGGTGGSDTQYF.

The table lists this clone with a few counts. This chain connects TRBV28 to TRBJ2-2; 10 positions agree with TRBD2. In germline, CDR1 is MDHEN, CDR2 SYDVKM. V was pared by 4 bases and J by 7 bases, with 18 bases of the junction left unmatched. The CDR3 contains 19 residues. The CDR3 region is CASSSYRVWLAGDVGELFF. For the CDR3, the DNA is TGTGCCAGCAGTTCATACAGGGTTTGGCTAGCGGGAGACGTCGGGGAGCTGTTTTTT.

The chain couples TRBV4-3 to TRBJ1-1; 7 bases match TRBD1. The CDR3 length is 18 residues. Trimming removed 0 bases from V and 2 bases from J; junction bases left unmatched: 12. CDR1 is LGHNA and CDR2 is YSLEER in the germline V gene. CDR3 sequence (DNA): TGCGCCAGCAGCCAAGAGGCCCTATTCAGACAGGGAAACACTGAAGCTTTCTTT. As protein: CASSQEALFRQGNTEAFF.

The chain is built from TRBV7-9 and TRBJ1-4, with a weak D call TRBD1 (5 bases). CDR1 and CDR2 (germline): SEHNR, FQNEAQ (reference sequence). The CDR3 length is 13 residues. Trimming removed 5 bases from V and 3 bases from J, with 7 bases in between. The CDR3 DNA is TGTGCCAGCAGCCGAGGGGCTAATGAAAAACTGTTTTTT. Translated: CASSRGANEKLFF.

This clone was counted once. The chain is built from TRBV30 and TRBJ1-3, with D unresolved. V dropped 3 bases and J dropped 0 bases, with 6 bases sitting between them. In germline, CDR1 is GTSNPN, CDR2 SVGIG (reference sequence). There are 13 residues in the CDR3. As DNA, the CDR3 is TGTGCCTGGAGGGAACTCTCTGGAAACACCATATATTTT. Protein sequence: CAWRELSGNTIYF.

The rearrangement links TRBV30 to TRBJ2-4; D is unresolved. Trimming shortened V by 5 bases and J by 0 bases, and 11 bases separated the two germline ends. This CDR3 is built from 14 residues. Germline V gene data show CDR1 as GTSNPN and CDR2 as SVGIG (reference sequence). The CDR3 DNA is TGTGCCTGGGGTCGGCTTCTAGCCAAAAACATTCAGTACTTC. This codes for CAWGRLLAKNIQYF.

The chain carries TRBV7-9 and TRBJ1-2; D is possibly TRBD1 (5 bases). The CDR3 is made up of 13 amino acids. Trimming left V 3 bases short and J 8 bases short, with 13 bases between. CDR1 and CDR2 (germline): SEHNR, FQNEAQ (reference sequence). CDR3 DNA: TGTGCCAGCAGCTTTCCAGGGCCGCGAGGCTACACCTTC. Amino acid sequence: CASSFPGPRGYTF.

The chain has TRBV5-5 and TRBJ1-4; unclear D gene. The germline CDR1 and CDR2 sequences are SGHKS and YYEKEE (reference sequence). The CDR3 extends over 16 amino acids. Trimming took off 0 bases at V and 4 bases at J, with 13 bases between the two ends. CDR3 sequence: CASSLAEQDVNEKLFF. CDR3 DNA sequence: TGTGCCAGCAGCTTGGCGGAGCAAGACGTTAATGAAAAACTGTTTTTT.

This clone was seen a handful of times. The chain has TRBV18 and TRBJ2-2, with D possibly being TRBD2 (6 bases). Trimming cost V 3 bases and J 4 bases, with 12 bases left between them. The length of the CDR3 is 15 residues. The germline CDR1 and CDR2 sequences are KGHSH and LQKENI. The chain's CDR3 is CASSPRGVGTGELFF. The DNA of the CDR3 is TGTGCCAGCTCACCCCGCGGGGTCGGCACCGGGGAGCTGTTTTTT. The whole variable domain, remainder taken from reference TRBV18 and TRBJ2-2, is NAGVMQNPRHLVRRRGQEARLRCSPMKGHSHVYWYRQLPEEGLKFMVYLQKENIIDESGMPKERFSAEFPKEGPSILRIQQVVRGDSAAYFCASSPRGVGTGELFFGEGSRLTVL.

This chain joins TRBV5-1 and TRBJ1-1; weak D call: TRBD1 (5 bases). With 4 bases removed from V and 4 bases from J, the gap between germline ends came to 17 bases. Germline V gene sequence: CDR1 SGHRS, CDR2 YFSETQ. The CDR3 runs to 15 residues. The CDR3, as DNA: TGCGCCAGCAGCCAGGCCGGTGGGGGAGGCACTGAAGCTTTCTTT. Amino acids: CASSQAGGGGTEAFF.

V usage is TRBV14 and J usage is TRBJ2-1; D gene ambiguous. Germline CDR1 is SGHDN and CDR2 is FVKESK. The V end was cut by 0 bases, the J end by 7 bases, with 10 bases between. CDR3 length equals 14 residues. CDR3 residues: CASSQEPVWNEQFF. The CDR3 DNA reads TGTGCCAGCAGCCAAGAACCCGTTTGGAATGAGCAGTTCTTC.